Listed below are T cell receptor beta chains from one sample, sequenced in a study of CD8 T cells in Susac syndrome. Via MiXCR, TCRdb re-called the immunoSEQ multiplex PCR reads, giving one row per CDR3 protein. The data contain 150,000 to 200,000 distinct CDR3 sequences, roughly nine tenths of them seen just once; the ten biggest clones take up about 0.09%. The sequencing input was CD4+ T cells from PBMCs. The source is a human donor with Susac syndrome. Each CDR3 is given with its conserved first and last residue. D genes are given only for firm matches. The size of a clone is reported for some rows only, either as once, few or many, or as a class for expanded clones.

v_call	j_call	d_call	clone_size	cdr3_nt	cdr3_aa
TRBV3-1	TRBJ1-1	.	.	TGTGCCAGCAGCCCTATGTTGGACGGCGACACTGAAGCTTTCTTT	CASSPMLDGDTEAFF
TRBV5-1	TRBJ1-2	.	.	TGCGCCAGCAGCCAGCAGGACGGTGTGTATGGCTACACCTTC	CASSQQDGVYGYTF
TRBV7-2	TRBJ2-3	TRBD2	.	TGTGCCAGCAGCTGGGCAGCGGGGGGCACAGATACGCAGTATTTT	CASSWAAGGTDTQYF
TRBV6-5	TRBJ1-2	.	.	TGTGCCAGCAGTTATCCACGGTTCTATGGCTACACCTTC	CASSYPRFYGYTF
TRBV28	TRBJ1-4	.	.	TGTGCCAGCAGTTTCGGACAGTGGAAAGAAAAACTGTTTTTT	CASSFGQWKEKLFF
TRBV28	TRBJ1-5	.	.	TGTGCCAGCAGACACAACTCCGGGGAACCTCAAAATCAGCCCCAGCATTTT	CASRHNSGEPQNQPQHF
TRBV4-2	TRBJ2-7	.	once	TGTGCCAGCAGCCAAGAGGGGCAGGCGATATACTTC	CASSQEGQAIYF
TRBV28	TRBJ1-1	.	.	TGTGCCAGCATCCCCGGAGGGAGTGGGGGCACTGAAGCTTTCTTT	CASIPGGSGGTEAFF
TRBV9	TRBJ1-5	.	.	TGTGCCAGCAGCGTAGGAGAGTATAGCAATCAGCCCCAGCATTTT	CASSVGEYSNQPQHF
TRBV6-1	TRBJ2-7	.	once	TGTGCCAGCAGTGATCCCGGAGTTTCCTCCTACGAGCAGTACTTC	CASSDPGVSSYEQYF
TRBV29-1	TRBJ1-2	.	.	TGCAGCGTTGATCACAGCTACTATGGCTACACCTTC	CSVDHSYYGYTF
TRBV3-1	TRBJ1-5	TRBD1	.	TGTGCCAGCAGCCAAGCGGGGACAGGGAACCGCAATCAGCCCCAGCATTTT	CASSQAGTGNRNQPQHF
TRBV30	TRBJ1-2	.	.	TGTGCCTGGAGTGTGGGGGACGCAACCGGCTACACCTTC	CAWSVGDATGYTF
TRBV14	TRBJ2-3	.	.	TGTGCCAGCAAGAGAGTAGCCACAGATACGCAGTATTTT	CASKRVATDTQYF
TRBV5-4	TRBJ2-7	TRBD1	.	TGTGCCAGCAGGAGAAGAGGGGGCCGCTCCGAGCAGTACTTC	CASRRRGGRSEQYF
TRBV2	TRBJ1-5	.	.	TGTGCCAGCAGCGATCAGGGACTTAGCAATCAGCCCCAGCATTTT	CASSDQGLSNQPQHF
TRBV27	TRBJ2-5	TRBD1	.	TGTGCCAGCAGTTTAGGAGGAGGCAGGGGGCGTGAGAGTGGCCAAGAGACCCAGTACTTC	CASSLGGGRGRESGQETQYF
TRBV30	TRBJ1-3	.	.	TGTGCCTGGAGATCCGGCAGGTTGTCCTCTAACTCTGGAAACACCATATATTTT	CAWRSGRLSSNSGNTIYF
TRBV20-1	TRBJ2-3	.	.	TGCAGTGCTAGAGATGAGGCTTCATTCACAGATACGCAGTATTTT	CSARDEASFTDTQYF
TRBV7-9	TRBJ2-5	.	.	TGTGCCAGCAGCCCGCTGCGAGAGACCCAGTACTTC	CASSPLRETQYF